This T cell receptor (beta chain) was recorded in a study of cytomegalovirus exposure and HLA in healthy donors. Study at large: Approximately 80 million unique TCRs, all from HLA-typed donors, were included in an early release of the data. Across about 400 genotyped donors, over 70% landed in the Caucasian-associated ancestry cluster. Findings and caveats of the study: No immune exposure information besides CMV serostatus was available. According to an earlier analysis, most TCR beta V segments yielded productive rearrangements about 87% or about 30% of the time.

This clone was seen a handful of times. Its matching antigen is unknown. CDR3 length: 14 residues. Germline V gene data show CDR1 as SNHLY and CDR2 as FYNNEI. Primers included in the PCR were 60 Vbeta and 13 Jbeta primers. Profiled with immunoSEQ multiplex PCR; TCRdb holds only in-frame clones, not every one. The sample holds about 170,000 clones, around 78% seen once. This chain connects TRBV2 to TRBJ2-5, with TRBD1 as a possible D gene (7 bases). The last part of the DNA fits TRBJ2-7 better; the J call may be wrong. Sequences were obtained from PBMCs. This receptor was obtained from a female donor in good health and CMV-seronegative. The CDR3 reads CASSGSGTAGEQYF. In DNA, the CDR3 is TGTGCCAGCAGTGGATCCGGGACAGCGGGCGAGCAGTACTTC.